This T cell receptor (beta chain) comes out of a study of blood T cell repertoires in COVID-19. CDR1 and CDR2 from the germline V gene are SGDLS and YYNGEE. The ends lost 1 base at V and 5 bases at J; junction bases unmatched: 10. This CDR3 spans 17 amino acids. Assay: immunoSEQ multiplex PCR; the TCRdb copy retains only in-frame clones and omits some. The sample holds 200,000 to 250,000 clones, around 80% seen once. This clone was found once. The sample comprised peripheral blood. This TCR was recovered from a woman in her 70s with acute or convalescent COVID-19. This chain joins TRBV9 and TRBJ1-4; 8 bases line up with TRBD1. This chain's CDR3 is CASSVQGQGLPNEKLFF. The CDR3 DNA is TGTGCCAGCAGCGTACAAGGACAGGGCCTTCCAAATGAAAAACTGTTTTTT.